This note documents a single T cell receptor (beta chain) sequence. What it binds is unknown. The data stem from a study of somatic mutations in cytotoxic T cells in rheumatoid arthritis. Study details: After diagnosis, patient blood (nearly 31 ml EDTA) was drawn right away, before any treatment was given. The study's findings and limits: Of more than 60 patients, fewer than 10 had a largest CD8+ clone that exceeded 20% of CD8+ cells. CD8+ clonality rose with age in rheumatoid arthritis patients, not healthy controls.

As handled by the study authors: Some patient CD8+ clones were larger than 1%, and these rarely matched published virus-specific TCRB sequences. Sequenced by immunoSEQ multiplex PCR; TCRdb stores in-frame clones only, minus some. The DNA was the basis for D and trimming; V, J and clone size are from that table. Of 17,000 or so clones in the sample, around three quarters were seen once. The receptor's source is an adult with rheumatoid arthritis. Input material: CD8+ T cells sorted from blood.

This CDR3 reads CASSSLRDEAYEQYF. In nucleotides, the CDR3 is TGTGCCAGCAGCTCCCTCCGGGACGAGGCCTACGAGCAGTACTTC. V is TRBV7-8 and J is TRBJ2-7; the D gene could be TRBD1 or TRBD2 (5 bases each). The CDR3 runs to 15 residues. Deletions cut 4 bases from V and 2 bases from J, with 15 bases between. Germline V lookup: CDR1 SGHVS, CDR2 FQNEAQ.